Following are 20 T cell receptor beta chains from one sample sequenced in a study of blood T cell repertoires in COVID-19. Measured with immunoSEQ multiplex PCR; TCRdb has only the in-frame clones, and not every one. The sample has about 250,000 clones; about four fifths are singletons. The sequenced sample consisted of peripheral blood. The receptors were sampled from an elderly man with acute or convalescent COVID-19.

The chain is built from TRBV5-1 and TRBJ1-1; no clear D. The germline V and J ends were trimmed by 2 bases and 1 base, with 9 bases remaining between them. The germline V gene encodes CDR1 SGHRS and CDR2 YFSETQ. This CDR3 has 14 amino acids. CDR3 in amino acids: CASSLNRQNTEAFF. The CDR3 DNA reads as TGCGCCAGCAGCTTAAATCGACAGAACACTGAAGCTTTCTTT. Based on the CDR3 plus reference TRBV5-1 and TRBJ1-1, the full variable domain is KAGVTQTPRYLIKTRGQQVTLSCSPISGHRSVSWYQQTPGQGLQFLFEYFSETQRNKGNFPGRFSGRQFSNSRSEMNVSTLELGDSALYLCASSLNRQNTEAFFGQGTRLTVV.

The chain carries TRBV5-6 and TRBJ1-5; 7 bases agree with TRBD1. V lost 1 base, J lost 3 bases, and 4 bases stayed unmatched. Germline V CDR1 and CDR2: SGHDT, YYEEEE. The CDR3 has 15 residues. The CDR3 DNA reads as TGTGCCAGCAGCTTGACTACAGGGGTCAATCAGCCCCAGCATTTT. Amino acid sequence: CASSLTTGVNQPQHF. The entire variable domain, with the rest obtained from reference TRBV5-6 and TRBJ1-5, is as follows: DAGVTQSPTHLIKTRGQQVTLRCSPKSGHDTVSWYQQALGQGPQFIFQYYEEEERQRGNFPDRFSGHQFPNYSSELNVNALLLGDSALYLCASSLTTGVNQPQHFGDGTRLSIL.

V usage is TRBV29-1 and J usage is TRBJ2-7; 7 nucleotides match TRBD1. Losses at the gene ends were 5 bases for V and 2 bases for J; bases not matched to a gene: 3. Germline lookup yields CDR1 SQVTM and CDR2 ANQGSEA. The CDR3 has 12 residues. CDR3 nucleotide sequence: TGCAGCGTTCGGGACAGTGCCTACGAGCAGTACTTC. This gives the protein CSVRDSAYEQYF.

This chain joins TRBV5-4 and TRBJ2-3, with a possible D match to TRBD1 (6 bases). V was trimmed by 4 bases and J by 3 bases, leaving 9 bases between them. The CDR3 runs to 13 residues. Germline CDR1 is SGHNT and CDR2 is YYREEE (reference sequence). The CDR3 nucleotides read TGTGCCAGCAGCCGGGACAAGACAGATACGCAGTATTTT. Its translation is CASSRDKTDTQYF.

This clone has only a few counts. The chain couples TRBV5-4 to TRBJ2-7; unclear D gene. CDR1 SGHNT and CDR2 YYREEE come from the germline V gene (reference sequence). CDR3 length equals 12 residues. The V and J ends lost 1 base and 6 bases respectively, with 8 bases between them. The CDR3 here is CASSLWAGEQYF. The CDR3 DNA follows: TGTGCCAGCAGCTTGTGGGCAGGCGAGCAGTACTTC. Combining the CDR3 with reference TRBV5-4 and TRBJ2-7 gives the whole variable domain ETGVTQSPTHLIKTRGQQVTLRCSSQSGHNTVSWYQQALGQGPQFIFQYYREEENGRGNFPPRFSGLQFPNYSSELNVNALELDDSALYLCASSLWAGEQYFGPGTRLTVT.

The CDR3 is CASSYYWDRLYEQYF. The CDR3 region has the DNA TGCGCCAGCAGCTACTACTGGGACAGGCTCTACGAGCAGTACTTC. V usage is TRBV5-1 and J usage is TRBJ2-7; 8 bases agree with TRBD1. The length of the CDR3 is 15 residues. V lost 3 bases, J lost 3 bases, and 8 bases stayed unmatched. Germline values: CDR1 SGHRS, CDR2 YFSETQ.

In nucleotides, the CDR3 is TGTGCCAGCAGTTACTCTCCAGGGAATATCTACGAGCAGTACTTC. Translating gives CASSYSPGNIYEQYF. The chain is built from TRBV6-5 and TRBJ2-7; D possibly corresponds to TRBD1 (5 bases). The V and J ends lost 0 bases and 3 bases respectively, with 12 bases between them. The length of the CDR3 is 15 residues. Germline lookup yields CDR1 MNHEY and CDR2 SVGAGI.

V gene TRBV9 combines with J gene TRBJ1-5; possible D gene TRBD1, 6 bases. The CDR3 loop spans 15 amino acids. The V end lost 0 bases, the J end lost 3 bases, and 10 bases lay between the germline ends. Germline V gene sequence: CDR1 SGDLS, CDR2 YYNGEE. CDR3 nucleotides: TGTGCCAGCAGCGTAGGCCAGGGACACAATCAGCCCCAGCATTTT. Translation gives CASSVGQGHNQPQHF.

The chain recombines TRBV7-9 with TRBJ2-1, with a tentative D call TRBD2 (7 bases). The germline CDR1 and CDR2 sequences are SEHNR and FQNEAQ (reference sequence). This CDR3 region has 14 residues. Trimming pared 5 bases from V and 8 bases from J, leaving 16 bases between. The CDR3 spells CASSPTLGGHEQFF. DNA for the CDR3: TGTGCCAGCAGCCCCACCTTGGGGGGGCATGAGCAGTTCTTC.

The gene calls are TRBV3-1 (or the pseudogene TRBV3-2) and TRBJ1-2; TRBD1 might be the D (6 bases). The germline gives CDR1 LGHDT, CDR2 YNNKEL (reference sequence). Trimming took 4 bases from V and 4 from J, leaving 16 bases between them. The length of the CDR3 is 15 residues. CDR3 amino acids: CASSPLEDSAYGYTF. The CDR3, as DNA: TGTGCCAGCAGCCCCCTCGAGGACAGCGCCTATGGCTACACCTTC.

Points on this clone: At one end, the junction sequence differs from germline, possibly due to a read error. This chain links TRBV5-4 with TRBJ2-3; possible D gene TRBD2, 5 bases. Germline CDR1 reads SGHNT; CDR2 reads YYREEE (reference sequence). CDR3 size: 13 residues. The CDR3 sequence is CASSLASRDTQYF. The CDR3 nucleotides are TGTGCCAGCAGCTTGGCTAGCAGAGATACGCAGTATTTT.

The chain is built from TRBV19 and TRBJ2-7; D may be TRBD1 (5 bases). This CDR3 is 11 amino acids long. Looked up from germline, CDR1 is LNHDA and CDR2 is SQIVND (reference sequence). Trimming shortened V by 3 bases and J by 6 bases, and 6 bases separated the two germline ends. CDR3 region: CASSMGPEQYF. As DNA, the CDR3 is TGTGCCAGTAGTATGGGGCCCGAGCAGTACTTC.

The chain couples TRBV28 to TRBJ1-4; D might be TRBD1 (6 bases). CDR1 and CDR2 (germline): MDHEN, SYDVKM. V lost 2 bases, J lost 6 bases, and 10 bases lay in between. This CDR3 contains 14 residues. CDR3 sequence: CASSLEQGYEKLFF. In nucleotides, the CDR3 is TGTGCCAGCAGTTTAGAACAGGGATATGAAAAACTGTTTTTT.

V is TRBV10-3 and J is TRBJ2-3; tentative D call: TRBD1 (6 bases). Trimming took off 3 bases at V and 0 bases at J, with 7 bases between the two ends. CDR3 length equals 14 residues. CDR1 and CDR2 (germline): ENHRY, SYGVKD. Written as DNA, the CDR3 is TGTGCCATCAGTGACGGACAGAGCACAGATACGCAGTATTTT. The encoded protein is CAISDGQSTDTQYF.

The chain links TRBV5-1 to TRBJ1-4, with D unclear. The germline gives CDR1 SGHRS, CDR2 YFSETQ. The ends were cut back, 4 bases at V and 5 bases at J, with 12 bases in the middle. The CDR3 consists of 14 residues. The chain's CDR3 is CASSPARQNEKLFF. The DNA for the CDR3 is TGCGCCAGCAGCCCAGCCAGACAAAATGAAAAACTGTTTTTT. The whole variable domain, filled in from reference TRBV5-1 and TRBJ1-4, reads KAGVTQTPRYLIKTRGQQVTLSCSPISGHRSVSWYQQTPGQGLQFLFEYFSETQRNKGNFPGRFSGRQFSNSRSEMNVSTLELGDSALYLCASSPARQNEKLFFGSGTQLSVL.

The rearrangement links TRBV6-5 to TRBJ2-3; D is unclear. Trimming shortened V by 6 bases and J by 2 bases, and 12 bases separated the two germline ends. The germline gives CDR1 MNHEY, CDR2 SVGAGI. The CDR3 contains 14 residues. The CDR3 sequence: CASRRSRNTDTQYF. CDR3 nucleotide sequence: TGTGCCAGCAGGCGGAGCCGGAACACAGATACGCAGTATTTT.

J is TRBJ2-1 and V is TRBV6-5; 10 bases map to TRBD2. This CDR3 spans 15 amino acids. Germline V gene data show CDR1 as MNHEY and CDR2 as SVGAGI. V lost 0 bases and J lost 6; bases outside the gene matches: 2. CDR3: CASSYSGLAFNEQFF. CDR3 DNA sequence: TGTGCCAGCAGTTACTCGGGACTAGCGTTCAATGAGCAGTTCTTC.

This clone was observed a single time. The chain is built from TRBV19 and TRBJ1-5, with D unclear. The CDR3 is 13 amino acids. CDR1 and CDR2 (germline): LNHDA, SQIVND (reference sequence). V was cut by 1 base and J by 4 bases, with 5 bases left in between. CDR3 loop: CASSIGRNQPQHF. The DNA of the CDR3 is TGTGCCAGTAGTATAGGCAGGAATCAGCCCCAGCATTTT.

The chain carries TRBV27 and TRBJ2-3; 7 bases fit TRBD2. From germline, CDR1 is MNHEY and CDR2 SMNVEV (reference sequence). With 6 bases clipped from V and 8 bases from J, the junction kept 8 bases outside the gene matches. The CDR3 spans 13 residues. DNA for the CDR3: TGTGCCAGCAGAAGGGGAGGGCCTGGTACGCAGTATTTT. Its protein product is CASRRGGPGTQYF.

The chain has TRBV5-6 and TRBJ2-7, with 9 bases identical to TRBD1. The V and J ends lost 3 bases and 7 bases, in that order; junction bases with no gene match: 8. CDR3 length: 14 residues. From germline, CDR1 is SGHDT and CDR2 YYEEEE. The CDR3 protein is CASSWGQGAKEQYF. The CDR3 DNA reads as TGTGCCAGCAGCTGGGGACAGGGTGCAAAAGAGCAGTACTTC.